This T cell receptor beta chain was sequenced in a study of long-term antiretroviral therapy in people with HIV. V lost 6 bases to trimming and J lost 6 bases, with 12 bases between them. This CDR3 has 12 amino acids. Germline CDR1 MNHNY, CDR2 SVGAGI (reference sequence). This clone was counted a single time. Antigen: not known. Study-wide points: On ART adherence, viral resistance or therapy changes, no data were available. Control repertoires displayed wider CDR3 length ranges than the HIV repertoires.

The immunoSEQ assay was v3.0, run at survey level. Some clones are missing from TCRdb's copy, which holds only in-frame ones; the method was immunoSEQ multiplex PCR. The sample lists 15,000 to 20,000 clones; 79% were seen once. Specimen: unsorted PBMCs, collected 2.3 years after starting antiretroviral therapy. The chain couples TRBV6-6 to TRBJ2-7, with D uncertain. The source is a woman aged 40 to 50 with HIV. CDR3 loop: CASSPPGGEQYF. CDR3 bases: TGTGCCAGCAGCCCTCCAGGTGGCGAGCAGTACTTC.